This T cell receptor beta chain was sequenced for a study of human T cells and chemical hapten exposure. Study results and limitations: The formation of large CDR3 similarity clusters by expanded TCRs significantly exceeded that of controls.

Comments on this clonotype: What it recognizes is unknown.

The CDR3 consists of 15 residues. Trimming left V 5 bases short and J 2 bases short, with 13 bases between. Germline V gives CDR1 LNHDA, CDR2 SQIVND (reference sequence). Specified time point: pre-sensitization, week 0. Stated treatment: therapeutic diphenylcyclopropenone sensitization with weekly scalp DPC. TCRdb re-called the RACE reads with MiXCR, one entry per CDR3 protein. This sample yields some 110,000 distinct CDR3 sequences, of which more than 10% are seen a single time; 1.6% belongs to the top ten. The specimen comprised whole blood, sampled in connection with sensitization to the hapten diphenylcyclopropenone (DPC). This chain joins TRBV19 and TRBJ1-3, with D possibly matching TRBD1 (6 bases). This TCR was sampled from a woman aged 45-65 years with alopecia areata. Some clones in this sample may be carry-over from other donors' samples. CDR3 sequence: CASSPPTGPGNTIYF. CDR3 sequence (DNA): TGTGCCAGTAGTCCCCCGACAGGCCCTGGAAACACCATATATTTT.